This T cell receptor beta chain comes out of a study of blood T cell repertoires in COVID-19. Study-wide context: Material from acute and convalescent COVID-19 was sourced from the United States, Italy and Spain.

Germline CDR1 is SGDLS and CDR2 is YYNGEE. Losses at the gene ends were 2 bases for V and 1 base for J; bases not matched to a gene: 6. CDR3 size: 16 residues. Sequencing was performed with immunoSEQ multiplex PCR; in TCRdb, only in-frame clones are kept and a portion is missing. The repertoire includes roughly 65,000 clones, about 80% of them detected once, and about 24% sits in the top ten. The origin of this receptor is a human donor in a cohort sampled during active COVID-19. The V and J genes are TRBV9 and TRBJ2-3; 8 nucleotides agree with TRBD1. The specimen sequenced was peripheral blood. The CDR3 loop is CASSVRQGMGTDTQYF. DNA for the CDR3: TGTGCCAGCAGCGTTAGACAGGGGATGGGCACAGATACGCAGTATTTT.